The present T cell receptor beta chain was sequenced within a study of shared clonotypes between healthy human individuals. This CDR3 is built from 14 residues. Germline lookup yields CDR1 KGHSH and CDR2 LQKENI. Trimming shortened V by 0 bases and J by 7 bases, and 10 bases separated the two germline ends. Original processing methods: Filtering of immunoSEQ junctional sequences could not match full-length read filtering. The table came from immunoSEQ multiplex PCR; TCRdb's copy has only in-frame clones and leaves some out. V, J and clone size were drawn from that table, and D and trimming were deduced from the DNA. The table records approximately 530,000 clones, roughly 95% of them present only once.

The origin of this receptor is a young woman in good health. The sample was naive CD4+ T cells sorted from blood. Subset defined: CD45RA+ positively selected. The chain has TRBV18 and TRBJ2-4; D may match TRBD1 or TRBD2 (5 bases each). CDR3 protein: CASSPPGRENIQYF. In DNA form, the CDR3 reads TGTGCCAGCTCACCACCGGGCAGGGAGAACATTCAGTACTTC. The variable domain in full, with the rest retrieved from reference TRBV18 and TRBJ2-4, is NAGVMQNPRHLVRRRGQEARLRCSPMKGHSHVYWYRQLPEEGLKFMVYLQKENIIDESGMPKERFSAEFPKEGPSILRIQQVVRGDSAAYFCASSPPGRENIQYFGAGTRLSVL.